Sequencing of this T cell receptor beta chain was carried out in a study of T-cell memory formation after mild COVID-19. Constant-segment-primed 5'RACE gave TCR alpha and TCR beta cDNA libraries with sample barcodes and UMIs. TCRdb ran MiXCR on the 5' RACE reads and lists one entry per CDR3 protein. The repertoire holds 58,000 or so distinct CDR3 sequences, with 25% to 30% as singletons. The V and J ends lost 6 bases and 2 bases, in that order; junction bases with no gene match: 3. CDR1 is SNHLY and CDR2 is FYNNEI in the germline V gene. The CDR3 has 14 residues. Study outcomes and limitations: Contracting CD8+ clones were enriched in EMRA, CD4+ mainly in CM and EM.

This clonotype has more than one count but fewer than ten. Its target is unknown. The chain carries TRBV2 and TRBJ1-5; 8 bases agree with TRBD1. The sample comprised PBMCs or a T cell subset sorted from them (not recorded which). The receptor was isolated from a man between 18 and 29 years old who had mild COVID-19 (a few samples of this study predate the infection). Cell type and time point are not known. CDR3 bases: TGTGCCAGCAGCGGACAGGGTGGCAATCAGCCCCAGCATTTT. This translates into CASSGQGGNQPQHF.